This T cell receptor beta chain was recovered during a study of T cell responses to AZD1222 COVID-19 vaccine. The CDR3 runs to 14 residues. CDR1 is MNHEY, CDR2 SVGAGI, per germline. The V and J ends lost 4 bases and 7 bases, in that order; junction bases with no gene match: 7. Profiled with immunoSEQ multiplex PCR; TCRdb holds only in-frame clones, not every one. The profile shows roughly 100,000 clones, 85% to 90% of them singletons. This chain connects TRBV6-5 to TRBJ2-7; 10 bases agree with TRBD1. The sequenced sample was peripheral blood, obtained on day 0 of AZD1222 vaccination. The receptor comes from an adult in good health. The CDR3 here is CASSSPGQGKEQYF. The CDR3 bases are TGTGCCAGCAGTTCGCCGGGACAGGGGAAGGAGCAGTACTTC.